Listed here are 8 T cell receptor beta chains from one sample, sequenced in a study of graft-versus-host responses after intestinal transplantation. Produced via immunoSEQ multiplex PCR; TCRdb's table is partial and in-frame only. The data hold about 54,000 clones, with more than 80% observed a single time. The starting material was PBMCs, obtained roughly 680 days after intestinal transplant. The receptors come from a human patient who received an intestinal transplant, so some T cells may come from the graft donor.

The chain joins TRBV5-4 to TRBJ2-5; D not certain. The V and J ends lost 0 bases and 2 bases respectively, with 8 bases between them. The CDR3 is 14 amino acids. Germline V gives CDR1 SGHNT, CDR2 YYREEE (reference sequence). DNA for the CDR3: TGTGCCAGCAGCTTGGCAACTACTCAAGAGACCCAGTACTTC. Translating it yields CASSLATTQETQYF.

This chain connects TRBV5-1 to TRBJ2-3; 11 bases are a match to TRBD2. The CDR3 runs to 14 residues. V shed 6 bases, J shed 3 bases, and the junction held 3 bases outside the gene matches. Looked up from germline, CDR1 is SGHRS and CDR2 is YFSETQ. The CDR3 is CASMRTSGTDTQYF. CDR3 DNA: TGCGCCAGCATGAGGACTAGCGGGACAGATACGCAGTATTTT.

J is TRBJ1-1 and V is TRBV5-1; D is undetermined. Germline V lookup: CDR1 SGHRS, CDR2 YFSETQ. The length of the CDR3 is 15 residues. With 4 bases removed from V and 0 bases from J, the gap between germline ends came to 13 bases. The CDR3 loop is CASSTSDLMNTEAFF. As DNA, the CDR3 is TGCGCCAGCAGCACCTCGGACCTAATGAACACTGAAGCTTTCTTT.

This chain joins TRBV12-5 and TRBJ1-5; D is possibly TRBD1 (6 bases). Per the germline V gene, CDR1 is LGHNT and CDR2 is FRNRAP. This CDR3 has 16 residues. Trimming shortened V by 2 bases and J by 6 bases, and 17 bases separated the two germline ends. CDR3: CASGLSGGQGSQPQHF. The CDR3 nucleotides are TGTGCTAGTGGTTTGAGCGGGGGCCAGGGGAGTCAGCCCCAGCATTTT.

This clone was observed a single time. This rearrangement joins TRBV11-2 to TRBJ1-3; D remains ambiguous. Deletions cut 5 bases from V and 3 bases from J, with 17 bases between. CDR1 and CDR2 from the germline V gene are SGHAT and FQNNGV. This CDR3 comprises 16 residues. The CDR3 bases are TGTGCCAGCAGCCCGTACGTCGGTCCATATGGAAACACCATATATTTT. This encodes CASSPYVGPYGNTIYF.

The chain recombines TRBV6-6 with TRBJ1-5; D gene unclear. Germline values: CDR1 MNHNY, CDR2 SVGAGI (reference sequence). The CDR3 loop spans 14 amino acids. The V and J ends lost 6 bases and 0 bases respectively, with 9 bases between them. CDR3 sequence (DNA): TGTGCCAGCAGGAGTACATATAGCAATCAGCCCCAGCATTTT. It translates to CASRSTYSNQPQHF.

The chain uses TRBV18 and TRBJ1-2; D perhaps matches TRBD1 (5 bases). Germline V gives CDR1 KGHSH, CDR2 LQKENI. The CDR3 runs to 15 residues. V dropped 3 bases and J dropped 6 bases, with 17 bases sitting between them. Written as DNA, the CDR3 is TGTGCCAGCTCACCTAACCGGGACCTCGACGATGGCTACACCTTC. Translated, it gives CASSPNRDLDDGYTF. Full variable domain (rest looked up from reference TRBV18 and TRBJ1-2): NAGVMQNPRHLVRRRGQEARLRCSPMKGHSHVYWYRQLPEEGLKFMVYLQKENIIDESGMPKERFSAEFPKEGPSILRIQQVVRGDSAAYFCASSPNRDLDDGYTFGSGTRLTVV.

The DNA of the CDR3 is TGTGCCAGTAGTATTGTTAGGGACAGCATTGAAGCTTTCTTT. Its translation: CASSIVRDSIEAFF. V is TRBV19 and J is TRBJ1-1; 7 nucleotides align to TRBD1. The CDR3 runs 14 residues. The V gene's germline CDR1 is LNHDA and CDR2 SQIVND (reference sequence). Trimming cost V 3 bases and J 7 bases; bases outside gene matches: 8.